A selection of T cell receptor beta chains follows, all from one sample in a study of early T cells in non-severe SARS-CoV-2 infection. TCRdb ran MiXCR on the 5' RACE reads and lists one entry per CDR3 protein. The sample includes around 26,000 distinct CDR3 sequences, 4% to 4.5% of them seen just once. Sequencing used whole blood. The receptors were gathered from an adult who was a healthcare worker with PCR-confirmed SARS-CoV-2 infection or an uninfected control (not recorded which). Each CDR3 is given with its conserved first and last residue. Fields, in order: V gene, clone size, D gene, J gene, CDR3 protein, CDR3 DNA. A D gene is named only where the DNA matches it firmly. Clone sizes are given selectively: once, few, many, or a class where the clone is expanded.

TRBV28	many	TRBD2	TRBJ2-3	CASSPLAGVRDTQYF	TGTGCCAGCAGTCCACTAGCGGGGGTTCGAGATACGCAGTATTTT
TRBV28	.	.	TRBJ1-1	CASSPKSGYTEAFF	TGTGCCAGCAGCCCAAAATCGGGCTACACTGAAGCTTTCTTT
TRBV10-3	many	TRBD1	TRBJ2-6	CAISETGAGANVLTF	TGTGCCATCAGTGAGACAGGGGCCGGGGCCAACGTCCTGACTTTC
TRBV12-3/TRBV12-4	many	TRBD1	TRBJ2-2	CASLTGVNTGELFF	TGTGCCAGCCTGACAGGGGTTAACACCGGGGAGCTGTTTTTT
TRBV9	many	.	TRBJ1-5	CASSIGGYNQPQHF	TGTGCCAGCAGTATTGGGGGGTACAATCAGCCCCAGCATTTT
TRBV30	.	TRBD2	TRBJ2-3	CAWSEASGDVGTQYF	TGTGCCTGGAGTGAGGCTAGCGGGGACGTCGGCACGCAGTATTTT
TRBV14	many	TRBD2	TRBJ2-1	CASSQDLLAGGLNEQFF	TGTGCCAGCAGCCAAGACCTTCTAGCGGGGGGGCTTAATGAGCAGTTCTTC
TRBV2	many	.	TRBJ2-1	CASSPQPPEQFF	TGTGCCAGCAGTCCCCAGCCTCCTGAGCAGTTCTTC
TRBV25-1	many	.	TRBJ1-6	CASSQARGSPLHF	TGTGCCAGCAGCCAGGCCCGGGGTTCACCCCTCCACTTT
TRBV20-1	many	.	TRBJ1-1	CSARRQHMNTEAFF	TGCAGTGCTAGGCGGCAGCACATGAACACTGAAGCTTTCTTT
TRBV9	many	.	TRBJ2-7	CASSVGVGWSEQYF	TGTGCCAGCAGCGTAGGGGTCGGTTGGTCCGAGCAGTACTTC
TRBV6-5	many	.	TRBJ2-1	CASSTTGRVNEQFF	TGTGCCAGCAGCACGACAGGGAGGGTCAATGAGCAGTTCTTC
TRBV7-9	few	.	TRBJ2-2	CASSLGGGAPGELFF	TGTGCCAGCAGCTTAGGAGGCGGGGCCCCCGGGGAGCTGTTTTTT
TRBV29-1	many	.	TRBJ1-4	CSALNTGEKLFF	TGCAGCGCGTTAAACACAGGGGAAAAACTGTTTTTT
TRBV27	many	.	TRBJ2-3	CASSPATGTQYF	TGTGCCAGCAGTCCAGCGACAGGTACGCAGTATTTT
TRBV28	many	.	TRBJ1-2	CASSLEVARPNYGYTF	TGTGCCAGCAGTTTAGAGGTGGCCAGACCTAACTATGGCTACACCTTC
TRBV12-3/TRBV12-4	many	TRBD1	TRBJ1-2	CASSSRGGGVYGYTF	TGTGCCAGCAGTTCCCGGGGAGGGGGCGTCTATGGCTACACCTTC
TRBV7-2	many	.	TRBJ2-7	CASSLVRGEQYF	TGTGCCAGCAGCTTAGTCAGGGGTGAGCAGTACTTC
TRBV28	many	.	TRBJ1-1	CASSSRAGSTEAFF	TGTGCCAGCAGTTCCAGGGCGGGGAGCACTGAAGCTTTCTTT
TRBV18	medium-sized	.	TRBJ2-7	CASSPYGTYEQYF	TGTGCCAGCTCACCATACGGCACCTACGAGCAGTACTTC
TRBV6-6	many	.	TRBJ1-6	CASSWGRRSNSPLHF	TGTGCCAGCAGTTGGGGGAGGCGCAGCAATTCACCCCTCCACTTT
TRBV29-1	medium-sized	.	TRBJ2-3	CSVVTDTQYF	TGCAGCGTTGTTACAGATACGCAGTATTTT
TRBV3-1	many	.	TRBJ2-1	CASSLFLGSSYNEQFF	TGTGCCAGCAGTCTGTTTCTCGGTAGCTCCTACAATGAGCAGTTCTTC
TRBV6-6	many	.	TRBJ1-6	CASSSRSPLHF	TGTGCCAGCAGTTCACGTTCACCCCTCCACTTT
TRBV30	many	.	TRBJ2-1	CAWSVTGMNEQFF	TGTGCCTGGAGTGTAACAGGGATGAATGAGCAGTTCTTC
TRBV7-6	many	.	TRBJ2-2	CASSLDTGELFF	TGTGCCAGCAGCTTAGACACCGGGGAGCTGTTTTTT
TRBV7-3	many	.	TRBJ2-5	CASSPDRNQETQYF	TGTGCCAGCAGCCCCGACAGAAATCAAGAGACCCAGTACTTC
TRBV29-1	many	.	TRBJ1-1	CSAPVPGQRNTEAFF	TGCAGCGCCCCTGTCCCCGGACAGCGGAACACTGAAGCTTTCTTT
TRBV27	many	TRBD1	TRBJ2-2	CASSLWTGANTGELFF	TGTGCCAGCAGTTTATGGACAGGGGCGAACACCGGGGAGCTGTTTTTT